A single sample is the source of the 30 T cell receptor beta chains below, sequenced in a study of beta chain features in type 1 diabetes. Of the isolated RNA, all was reverse transcribed, and so the sequenced material was expressed TCRB transcripts. The protocol was immunoSEQ multiplex PCR, while the TCRdb copy is restricted to in-frame clones and leaves out a portion. The repertoire holds 220,000 or so clones, with about 63% as singletons. Sequencing input: naive CD4+ T cells from blood. The receptors were gathered from a man aged 30 to 45 in good health.

About this clone: Other nucleotide sequences from this sample produce the same CDR3. The genes are TRBV7-9 and TRBJ2-7, with D tentatively TRBD2 (6 bases). The CDR3 spans 13 residues. Germline CDR1 reads SEHNR; CDR2 reads FQNEAQ (reference sequence). V was cut by 4 bases and J by 4 bases, with 11 bases left in between. This CDR3 is CASSSSGGYEQYF. The CDR3 DNA follows: TGTGCCAGCAGCTCCAGTGGGGGGTACGAGCAGTACTTC. The full variable domain, with the rest looked up from reference TRBV7-9 and TRBJ2-7, is DTGVSQNPRHKITKRGQNVTFRCDPISEHNRLYWYRQTLGQGPEFLTYFQNEAQLEKSRLLSDRFSAERPKGSFSTLEIQRTEQGDSAMYLCASSSSGGYEQYFGPGTRLTVT.

This clone was observed a few times. The DNA for the CDR3 is TGTGCCAGTAGTATGGGAGTTGGCAGGCCGAACACTGAAGCTTTCTTT. Its protein product is CASSMGVGRPNTEAFF. V usage is TRBV19 and J usage is TRBJ1-1; D is undetermined. Germline assignment: CDR1 LNHDA and CDR2 SQIVND (reference sequence). Trimming stripped 3 bases from V and 1 base from J, with 15 bases between. This CDR3 has 16 residues.

This sequence joins TRBV29-1 and TRBJ2-5, with TRBD2 matching 7 bases. The CDR3 is made up of 14 amino acids. Trimming at V came to 3 bases and at J to 0 bases, leaving 4 bases not matched to a gene. The V gene's germline CDR1 is SQVTM and CDR2 ANQGSEA. As DNA, the CDR3 is TGCAGCGTTGACCTACTAGCGTACCAAGAGACCCAGTACTTC. Translating it yields CSVDLLAYQETQYF. The full variable domain, in which reference TRBV29-1 and TRBJ2-5 provide the parts outside the CDR3, is SAVISQKPSRDICQRGTSLTIQCQVDSQVTMMFWYRQQPGQSLTLIATANQGSEATYESGFVIDKFPISRPNLTFSTLTVSNMSPEDSSIYLCSVDLLAYQETQYFGPGTRLLVL.

The V and J genes are TRBV29-1 and TRBJ2-1, with D perhaps TRBD1 or TRBD2 (5 bases each). Trimming shortened V by 6 bases and J by 9 bases, and 15 bases separated the two germline ends. The CDR3 runs 12 residues. CDR1 SQVTM and CDR2 ANQGSEA come from the germline V gene. The CDR3 DNA is TGCAGCGTCGTCCTCGGTGGGACTGAGCAGTTCTTC. Its translation: CSVVLGGTEQFF.

The V gene is TRBV28, the J gene TRBJ2-4; perhaps TRBD2 as D (5 bases). The CDR3 covers 14 residues. Trimming removed 8 bases at V and 0 bases at J, with 11 bases between. CDR1 is MDHEN and CDR2 is SYDVKM in the germline V gene. The CDR3 protein is CASGLRGAKNIQYF. In DNA form, the CDR3 reads TGTGCCAGCGGACTTCGCGGAGCCAAAAACATTCAGTACTTC. The whole variable domain, filled in from reference TRBV28 and TRBJ2-4, reads DVKVTQSSRYLVKRTGEKVFLECVQDMDHENMFWYRQDPGLGLRLIYFSYDVKMKEKGDIPEGYSVSREKKERFSLILESASTNQTSMYLCASGLRGAKNIQYFGAGTRLSVL.

CDR3: CSVEEQFGGGYTF. Written as DNA, the CDR3 is TGCAGCGTTGAAGAGCAGTTCGGGGGTGGCTACACCTTC. J is TRBJ1-2 and V is TRBV29-1; a weak D match, TRBD1 (5 bases). The germline V gene has CDR1 SQVTM and CDR2 ANQGSEA. The germline V and J ends were trimmed by 0 bases and 7 bases, with 12 bases remaining between them. The CDR3 length is 13 residues.

The chain couples TRBV30 to TRBJ2-7; D is unclear. Trimming cost V 8 bases and J 4 bases, with 9 bases left between them. Germline loops: CDR1 GTSNPN, CDR2 SVGIG (reference sequence). The CDR3 contains 10 residues. The CDR3 region has the DNA TGTGCCGTTGACAATTACGAGCAGTACTTC. Translation gives CAVDNYEQYF.

This chain connects TRBV29-1 to TRBJ2-3, with 10 positions matching TRBD2. The CDR3 sequence is 17 residues long. In germline, CDR1 is SQVTM, CDR2 ANQGSEA. J lost 0 bases, V lost 1 base, and 7 bases had no gene match. CDR3: CSVEGTSGSVSTDTQYF. CDR3 DNA sequence: TGCAGCGTTGAAGGGACTAGCGGATCCGTCAGCACAGATACGCAGTATTTT.

The V gene is TRBV30, the J gene TRBJ2-5; TRBD2 matches at 10 bases. The CDR3 length is 15 residues. V shed 3 bases, J shed 2 bases, and the junction held 6 bases outside the gene matches. The germline V gene has CDR1 GTSNPN and CDR2 SVGIG (reference sequence). The CDR3: CAWRPGLAEQETQYF. The DNA for the CDR3 is TGTGCCTGGAGACCAGGACTAGCGGAGCAAGAGACCCAGTACTTC.

The chain combines TRBV29-1 with TRBJ2-4, with D perhaps matching TRBD2 (5 bases). CDR3 length: 13 residues. The germline V and J ends were trimmed by 8 bases and 7 bases, with 18 bases remaining between them. Germline V lookup: CDR1 SQVTM, CDR2 ANQGSEA. The CDR3 loop reads CSLLGADGNIQYF. The CDR3 coding sequence is TGCAGCCTTTTGGGAGCAGATGGGAACATTCAGTACTTC.

This rearrangement joins TRBV30 to TRBJ2-5; D gene ambiguous. Per germline, CDR1 GTSNPN and CDR2 SVGIG (reference sequence). V gave up 5 bases and J gave up 1 base, with 8 bases separating them. The CDR3 sequence is 12 residues long. The CDR3 is CAWGYFQETQYF. CDR3 nucleotide sequence: TGTGCCTGGGGGTACTTCCAAGAGACCCAGTACTTC.

The gene calls are TRBV10-3 and TRBJ2-7, with D tentatively TRBD1 (6 bases). CDR3 length equals 15 residues. Germline-derived CDR1 and CDR2 are ENHRY and SYGVKD. V was cut by 3 bases and J by 2 bases, with 14 bases left in between. In nucleotides, the CDR3 is TGTGCCATCAGTGAAAACACCGGGACACCCTACGAGCAGTACTTC. It codes for CAISENTGTPYEQYF.

The chain couples TRBV7-2 to TRBJ2-2; D may be TRBD1 (6 bases). The germline CDR1 and CDR2 sequences are SGHTA and FQGNSA. The V end was cut by 5 bases, the J end by 4 bases, with 11 bases between. This CDR3 has 14 amino acids. The CDR3 DNA reads TGTGCCAGCAGCGCACAGGGACGCACCGGGGAGCTGTTTTTT. This codes for CASSAQGRTGELFF.

CDR3 amino acids: CATTVWGSDTQYF. The CDR3 bases are TGTGCCACGACAGTTTGGGGCTCAGATACGCAGTATTTT. The V gene is TRBV5-4, the J gene TRBJ2-3; TRBD1 is a possible D gene (5 bases). V was pared by 9 bases and J by 4 bases, with 15 bases between. CDR3 length equals 13 residues. Germline CDR1 is SGHNT and CDR2 is YYREEE (reference sequence).

This rearrangement joins TRBV15 to TRBJ2-3, with a weak D call TRBD1 (6 bases). The CDR3 runs to 16 residues. CDR1 and CDR2 (germline): LNHNV, YYDKDF (reference sequence). V lost 3 bases to trimming and J lost 4 bases, with 17 bases between them. The CDR3 DNA follows: TGTGCCACCAGCAGGCCCTCAGGGGAGTGGGCAGATACGCAGTATTTT. This encodes CATSRPSGEWADTQYF.

CDR3 nucleotides: TGCAGCGGCTTACAGGGAAACACCATATATTTT. Its protein product is CSGLQGNTIYF. The chain recombines TRBV29-1 with TRBJ1-3; D is undetermined. Deletions cut 7 bases from V and 4 bases from J, with 8 bases between. The CDR3 consists of 11 residues. Germline V gene sequence: CDR1 SQVTM, CDR2 ANQGSEA.

The chain couples TRBV29-1 to TRBJ2-1, with a weak D call TRBD2 (5 bases). The CDR3 spans 12 residues. Trimming took 4 bases from V and 3 from J, leaving 7 bases between them. Germline V CDR1 and CDR2: SQVTM, ANQGSEA. In DNA form, the CDR3 reads TGCAGCGTTGGACGGGACTACAATGAGCAGTTCTTC. This codes for CSVGRDYNEQFF.

In this sample, this clone turned up a few times. V is TRBV14 and J is TRBJ2-3; D is possibly TRBD1 (5 bases). Trimming cost V 2 bases and J 6 bases, with 18 bases left between them. Germline CDR1 reads SGHDN; CDR2 reads FVKESK. The length of the CDR3 is 16 residues. For the CDR3, the DNA is TGTGCCAGCAGCCAAATTCGACTCCATTCAGGGGATACGCAGTATTTT. Residues: CASSQIRLHSGDTQYF.

This clone appeared a few times. CDR3 sequence: CAWSVSRTSGTQETQYF. The CDR3 nucleotides are TGTGCCTGGAGTGTATCTAGGACTAGCGGGACTCAAGAGACCCAGTACTTC. The chain joins TRBV30 to TRBJ2-5; 12 positions match TRBD2. CDR3 length equals 17 residues. From germline, CDR1 is GTSNPN and CDR2 SVGIG (reference sequence). V lost 0 bases, J lost 2 bases, and 7 bases stayed unmatched.

This chain uses TRBV29-1 with TRBJ1-2; 7 positions agree with TRBD1. Germline trimming cut 7 bases from V and 7 bases from J; bases unmatched to any gene: 12. Germline CDR1 SQVTM, CDR2 ANQGSEA. This CDR3 contains 13 residues. In DNA form, the CDR3 reads TGCAGCGGTATGACAGGGAAAGAAGGTGGCTACACCTTC. Protein sequence: CSGMTGKEGGYTF.

The chain is built from TRBV7-2 and TRBJ2-7; 9 bases line up with TRBD2. The junction had 8 bases not matched to a gene; V was cut back by 1 base and J by 7 bases. This CDR3 is 15 amino acids long. Germline V gene lookup returns CDR1 SGHTA and CDR2 FQGNSA. Here the CDR3 DNA reads TGTGCCAGCAGCTTAGAGCGCGGGAGGGCCGGGGAGCAGTACTTC. It translates to CASSLERGRAGEQYF. Supplemented by reference TRBV7-2 and TRBJ2-7, the full variable domain reads GAGVSQSPSNKVTEKGKDVELRCDPISGHTALYWYRQSLGQGLEFLIYFQGNSAPDKSGLPSDRFSAERTGGSVSTLTIQRTQQEDSAVYLCASSLERGRAGEQYFGPGTRLTVT.

The V call is TRBV29-1, the J call TRBJ2-1, with D possibly TRBD2 on 6 matching bases. CDR1 is SQVTM and CDR2 is ANQGSEA in the germline V gene. The ends were cut back, 6 bases at V and 1 base at J, with 13 bases in the middle. CDR3 length equals 14 residues. The DNA for the CDR3 is TGCAGCGTCACAAGGAGGGAGTCCTACAATGAGCAGTTCTTC. Its protein is CSVTRRESYNEQFF.

This clone was seen just once. This chain connects TRBV29-1 to TRBJ1-2, with D possibly matching TRBD1 (5 bases). Germline CDR1 reads SQVTM; CDR2 reads ANQGSEA. This CDR3 contains 15 residues. V lost 0 bases to trimming and J lost 4 bases, with 15 bases between them. The CDR3 DNA reads TGCAGCGTTGAAGATCGTCGCAGGGACCTCTATGGCTACACCTTC. It codes for CSVEDRRRDLYGYTF.

This clone was seen a handful of times. The chain joins TRBV30 to TRBJ1-5; TRBD1 might be the D (6 bases). Trimming pared 3 bases from V and 5 bases from J, leaving 11 bases between. This CDR3 contains 13 residues. Germline V gives CDR1 GTSNPN, CDR2 SVGIG (reference sequence). The CDR3 is CAWRGRGDQPQHF. The CDR3 nucleotides are TGTGCCTGGAGGGGCAGGGGAGATCAGCCCCAGCATTTT.

The chain has TRBV29-1 and TRBJ2-3, with a tentative D call TRBD1 (6 bases). Germline V gene data show CDR1 as SQVTM and CDR2 as ANQGSEA. Trimming pared 5 bases from V and 2 bases from J, leaving 11 bases between. CDR3 size: 13 residues. CDR3 nucleotide sequence: TGCAGCGTTAGGCAGGGGCTCACAGATACGCAGTATTTT. It specifies CSVRQGLTDTQYF.

The rearrangement links TRBV23-1 to TRBJ2-7, with D perhaps matching TRBD1 or TRBD2 (5 bases each). TRBV23-1 carries the ORF label, with uncertain function. V shed 0 bases and J shed 2 bases, with 8 bases lying between them. The CDR3 is made up of 14 amino acids. CDR3 sequence (DNA): TGCGCCAGCAGTCAATCGGGGGACCCCTACGAGCAGTACTTC. Residues: CASSQSGDPYEQYF.

With respect to this clone: Other DNA sequences from this sample encode an identical CDR3 as well. J is TRBJ2-5 and V is TRBV20-1; no reliable D call. The CDR3 runs to 10 residues. The V end was cut by 5 bases, the J end by 2 bases, with 3 bases between. CDR1 is DFQATT, CDR2 SNEGSKA, per germline (reference sequence). DNA for the CDR3: TGCAGTGCTGAACAAGAGACCCAGTACTTC. The encoded protein is CSAEQETQYF.

The chain is built from TRBV28 and TRBJ2-2, with D unresolved. V lost 2 bases and J 7 bases, leaving 5 bases between the germline ends. Germline V gives CDR1 MDHEN, CDR2 SYDVKM. This CDR3 has 12 amino acids. The CDR3 nucleotides are TGTGCCAGCAGTTTAGAAGTCGGGGAGCTGTTTTTT. Its translation is CASSLEVGELFF.

This clone has more than one count but fewer than ten. The chain couples TRBV5-1 to TRBJ2-3; 13 bases match TRBD2. V lost 4 bases to trimming and J lost 9 bases; unmatched junction nucleotides: 5. The CDR3 is 14 residues long. Germline V gene lookup returns CDR1 SGHRS and CDR2 YFSETQ. This chain's CDR3 is CASSPGTSGTTQYF. The DNA for the CDR3 is TGCGCCAGCAGCCCTGGGACTAGCGGGACAACGCAGTATTTT.

This rearrangement joins TRBV4-1 to TRBJ2-4; 9 nucleotides agree with TRBD1. The CDR3 has 17 amino acids. The germline V gene encodes CDR1 MGHRA and CDR2 YSYEKL. V was clipped by 5 bases and J by 0 bases; unmatched bases: 8. CDR3 DNA: TGCGCCAGCAGCGTCCGGGACAGGGATTTAGCCAAAAACATTCAGTACTTC. It encodes CASSVRDRDLAKNIQYF.